One and the same sample provided the 29 T cell receptor beta chains below, sequenced in a study of T cells expressing NK-cell markers. After re-calling the 5' RACE reads, TCRdb lists one entry per CDR3 protein, DNA absent. Reported are some 190,000 distinct CDR3 sequences; the ten largest clones contain around 21%. The sequenced sample was blood T cells: a sorted CD56 or NKG2C T cell subset, CD4+ or CD8+ T cells, or bulk PBMC T cells (not recorded which). The receptors were gathered from a man aged 18-70 years in good health.

The chain couples TRBV19 to TRBJ2-5. CDR1 is LNHDA, CDR2 SQIVND, per germline (reference sequence). This CDR3 is built from 15 residues. CDR3 sequence reads: CASSISDVHGETQYF.

The CDR3 reads CASSLTGASNEKLFF. The V and J genes are TRBV7-3 and TRBJ1-4. This CDR3 spans 15 amino acids. Germline V gene data show CDR1 as SGHTA and CDR2 as FQGTGA.

The rearrangement uses TRBV18 and TRBJ2-1. Germline V lookup: CDR1 KGHSH, CDR2 LQKENI. The CDR3 is 16 residues long. The CDR3 loop reads CASSPPGGRAYNEQFF.

The V gene is TRBV5-1, the J gene TRBJ1-1; TCRdb lists TRBD1, though no DNA is available to test this call. CDR1 is SGHRS and CDR2 is YFSETQ in the germline V gene. This CDR3 comprises 16 residues. CDR3 residues: CASSYVGGGSNTEAFF.

V is TRBV7-8 and J is TRBJ1-5. The germline CDR1 and CDR2 sequences are SGHVS and FQNEAQ. The CDR3 length is 14 residues. CDR3 loop: CASRISEDNQPQHF.

This chain connects TRBV10-3 to TRBJ2-7; TCRdb returns TRBD2, unconfirmable since there is no DNA. Germline-derived CDR1 and CDR2 are ENHRY and SYGVKD. This CDR3 has 17 residues. This CDR3 is CAISEVWNSGMGREQYF.

The chain links TRBV6-1 to TRBJ2-7; TCRdb's D call of TRBD1 is untestable without DNA. The CDR3 covers 16 residues. The germline gives CDR1 MNHNS, CDR2 SASEGT. Here the CDR3 reads CASSPHRGTGMDEQYF.

The chain uses TRBV15 and TRBJ2-5; the TRBD1 assignment by TCRdb is unverifiable without DNA. CDR3 length: 14 residues. Looked up from germline, CDR1 is LNHNV and CDR2 is YYDKDF (reference sequence). This CDR3 reads CATSTFVGGETQYF. Based on the CDR3 plus reference TRBV15 and TRBJ2-5, the full variable domain is DAMVIQNPRYQVTQFGKPVTLSCSQTLNHNVMYWYQQKSSQAPKLLFHYYDKDFNNEADTPDNFQSRRPNTSFCFLDIRSPGLGDTAMYLCATSTFVGGETQYFGPGTRLLVL.

The chain joins TRBV25-1 to TRBJ1-1; TCRdb gives TRBD1 as the D gene, but with no DNA this cannot be confirmed. The CDR3 is made up of 14 amino acids. Germline values: CDR1 MGHDK, CDR2 SYGVNS. The CDR3 sequence is CASSISRVGTEAFF.

The chain joins TRBV7-9 to TRBJ2-3; TCRdb's D call, TRBD2, is unchecked because there is no DNA. Germline V CDR1 and CDR2: SEHNR, FQNEAQ (reference sequence). The CDR3 is 16 amino acids. The CDR3 region is CASSLAPLADTDTQYF.

The rearrangement links TRBV6-1 to TRBJ2-2; TCRdb calls TRBD1, which cannot be checked without DNA. Germline V gene sequence: CDR1 MNHNS, CDR2 SASEGT. This CDR3 region has 17 residues. The CDR3 spells CASSQGSAVVGTGELFF.

J is TRBJ2-3 and V is TRBV20-1; absent DNA, TCRdb's TRBD2 call cannot be checked. Germline V gene sequence: CDR1 DFQATT, CDR2 SNEGSKA (reference sequence). This CDR3 region has 12 residues. The chain's CDR3 is CSVPSTTDTQYF.

This sequence joins TRBV4-1 and TRBJ1-2; TCRdb's D call of TRBD1 is untestable without DNA. Germline lookup yields CDR1 MGHRA and CDR2 YSYEKL. CDR3 length: 14 amino acids. The CDR3 loop reads CASSYGALGYGYTF.

This chain connects TRBV7-6 to TRBJ2-5. The CDR3 contains 13 residues. The V gene's germline CDR1 is SGHVS and CDR2 FNYEAQ. This chain's CDR3 is CASSLMIQETQYF.

The chain carries TRBV3-1 and TRBJ1-1; TCRdb picks TRBD1, but there is no DNA to check that call. Germline V lookup: CDR1 LGHDT, CDR2 YNNKEL (reference sequence). CDR3 length: 16 amino acids. CDR3 residues: CASSQRTGALNTEAFF.

The CDR3 loop is CASSKSPPSSYNSPLHF. The rearrangement links TRBV21-1 to TRBJ1-6. TRBV21-1 is described as a pseudogene. This CDR3 has 17 amino acids.

The chain combines TRBV12-5 with TRBJ2-1; TCRdb's D call of TRBD1 is untestable without DNA. The CDR3 is 15 amino acids. Germline V gene lookup returns CDR1 LGHNT and CDR2 FRNRAP. CDR3 loop: CASGLVLDRANEQFF.

The rearrangement uses TRBV5-4 and TRBJ1-1; TCRdb's assignment of TRBD1 cannot be checked, as there is no DNA. This CDR3 is built from 12 residues. Germline V lookup: CDR1 SGHNT, CDR2 YYREEE (reference sequence). This CDR3 is CASSRDGGGAFF.

The chain combines TRBV9 with TRBJ2-3; with no DNA, the TCRdb D assignment of TRBD2 cannot be verified. Germline V gives CDR1 SGDLS, CDR2 YYNGEE. This CDR3 spans 14 amino acids. The CDR3 loop reads CASSAGTTGDTQYF.

This chain connects TRBV9 to TRBJ2-3; the TRBD1 assignment by TCRdb is unverifiable without DNA. CDR3 length equals 14 residues. Germline V gives CDR1 SGDLS, CDR2 YYNGEE. CDR3 sequence reads: CASSPRSGGHSQYF.

This chain joins TRBV24-1 and TRBJ1-4; TCRdb picks TRBD1, but there is no DNA to check that call. CDR1 and CDR2 (germline): KGHDR, SFDVKD. The CDR3 contains 15 residues. CDR3: CATYPHRGSNEKLFF.

The J gene is TRBJ2-1, the V gene TRBV5-4. CDR1 SGHNT and CDR2 YYREEE come from the germline V gene (reference sequence). There are 13 residues in the CDR3. The chain's CDR3 is CASSLVLGNEQFF.

The V call is TRBV15, the J call TRBJ2-7. Germline V gene lookup returns CDR1 LNHNV and CDR2 YYDKDF (reference sequence). This CDR3 has 13 amino acids. The CDR3 loop reads CATSTEQTYEQYF.

By frequency, this clonotype registers medium-sized. The chain uses TRBV2 and TRBJ2-5. CDR3 size: 16 residues. Germline values: CDR1 SNHLY, CDR2 FYNNEI. This chain's CDR3 is CASSEALGGFQETQYF.

This chain links TRBV7-9 with TRBJ2-3; the TCRdb D gene call, TRBD1, has no DNA to confirm it. The CDR3 has 17 amino acids. Germline V lookup: CDR1 SEHNR, CDR2 FQNEAQ (reference sequence). The CDR3 region is CASSLGGAGANTDTQYF.

This rearrangement joins TRBV13 to TRBJ2-1; TCRdb designates TRBD1, a call that cannot be tested without DNA. The CDR3 covers 15 residues. Germline V gene lookup returns CDR1 PRHDT and CDR2 FYEKMQ (reference sequence). The CDR3 spells CASSTGGIDYNEQFF.

This chain links TRBV4-1 with TRBJ1-2; with no DNA, the TCRdb D assignment of TRBD1 cannot be verified. Germline CDR1 MGHRA, CDR2 YSYEKL. This CDR3 region has 15 residues. The CDR3 loop is CASSPRDRSNYGYTF.

The rearrangement uses TRBV4-1 and TRBJ2-7. Germline CDR1 and CDR2: MGHRA and YSYEKL. This CDR3 has 15 residues. The CDR3 sequence is CASSPVDRGPYEQYF.

J is TRBJ2-1 and V is TRBV7-9; TCRdb selects TRBD2, and the lack of DNA leaves this call unchecked. There are 15 residues in the CDR3. Germline CDR1 reads SEHNR; CDR2 reads FQNEAQ (reference sequence). CDR3 loop: CASSLPGLAINEQFF.